This TCR beta chain was retrieved from a study of identical twins. With no exceptions, donors were healthy Caucasians. TCRdb re-analysed the 5' RACE reads in MiXCR, keeping a single row per CDR3 protein. The table lists fewer than 550,000 distinct CDR3 sequences, approximately 14% of them singletons, with 0.44% in the top ten. Germline V gene data show CDR1 as SEHNR and CDR2 as FQNEAQ (reference sequence). The CDR3 is 15 residues long. V lost 7 bases, J lost 4 bases, and 19 bases lay in between. These data also featured in a second study, about yellow fever vaccine responses in identical twins.

The source is a woman under 30 in good health. The gene calls are TRBV7-9 and TRBJ1-2, with a tentative D call TRBD1 (6 bases). Sequences were obtained from CD4+ T cells sorted from blood. The CDR3 DNA reads as TGTGCCAGCACCTCACCCGATCAGGGGACCTATGGCTACACCTTC. It encodes CASTSPDQGTYGYTF. Full variable domain (remainder filled in from reference TRBV7-9 and TRBJ1-2): DTGVSQNPRHKITKRGQNVTFRCDPISEHNRLYWYRQTLGQGPEFLTYFQNEAQLEKSRLLSDRFSAERPKGSFSTLEIQRTEQGDSAMYLCASTSPDQGTYGYTFGSGTRLTVV.